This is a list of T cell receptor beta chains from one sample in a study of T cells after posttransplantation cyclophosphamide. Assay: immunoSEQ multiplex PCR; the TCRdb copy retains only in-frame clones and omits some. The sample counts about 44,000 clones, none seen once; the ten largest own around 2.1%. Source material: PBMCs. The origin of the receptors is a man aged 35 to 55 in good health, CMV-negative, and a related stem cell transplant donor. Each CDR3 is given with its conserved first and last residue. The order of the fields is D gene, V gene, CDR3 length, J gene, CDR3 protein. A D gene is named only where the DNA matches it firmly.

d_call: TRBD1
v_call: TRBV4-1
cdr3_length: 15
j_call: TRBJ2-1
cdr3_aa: CASSLTGTEYNEQFF

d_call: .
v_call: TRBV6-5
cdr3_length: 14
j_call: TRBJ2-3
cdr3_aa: CASRQFGSTDTQYF

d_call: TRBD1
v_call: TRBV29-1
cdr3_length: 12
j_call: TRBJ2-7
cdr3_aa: CSVAGQAYEQYF

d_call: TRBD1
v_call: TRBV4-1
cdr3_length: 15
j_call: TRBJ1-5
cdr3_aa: CASSHTQTGSEPQHF

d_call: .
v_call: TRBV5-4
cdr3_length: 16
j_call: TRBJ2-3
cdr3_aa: CASRGGQSAALDTQYF

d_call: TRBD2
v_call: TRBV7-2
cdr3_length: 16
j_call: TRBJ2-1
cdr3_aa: CASSLFLASGSNEQFF

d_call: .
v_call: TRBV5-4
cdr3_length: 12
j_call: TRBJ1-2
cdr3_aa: CASSFALGGYTF

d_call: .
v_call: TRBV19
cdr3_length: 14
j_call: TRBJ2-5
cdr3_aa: CASSKGQGQETQYF

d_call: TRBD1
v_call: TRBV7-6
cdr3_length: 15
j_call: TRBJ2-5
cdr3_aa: CASSTRQGIVETQYF

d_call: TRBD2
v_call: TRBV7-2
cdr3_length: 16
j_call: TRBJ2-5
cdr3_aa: CASSLGLAGRQETQYF

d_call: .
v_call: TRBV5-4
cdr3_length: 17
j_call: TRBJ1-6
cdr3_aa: CASSLGTQGSRNSPLHF

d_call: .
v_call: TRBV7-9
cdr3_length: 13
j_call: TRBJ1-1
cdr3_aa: CASSPTENTEAFF

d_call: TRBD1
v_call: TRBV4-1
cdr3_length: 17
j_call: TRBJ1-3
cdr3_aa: CASSPTGTGSSGNTIYF

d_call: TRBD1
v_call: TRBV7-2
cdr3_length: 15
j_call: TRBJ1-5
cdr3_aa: CASSLSGGSNQPQHF

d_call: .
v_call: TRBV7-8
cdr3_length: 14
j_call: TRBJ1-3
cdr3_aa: CASSLGGFGNTIYF

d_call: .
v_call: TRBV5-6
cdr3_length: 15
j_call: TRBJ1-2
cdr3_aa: CASSLAMVGHYGYTF

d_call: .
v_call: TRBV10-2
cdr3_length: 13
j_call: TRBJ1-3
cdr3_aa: CASSEQVGNTIYF

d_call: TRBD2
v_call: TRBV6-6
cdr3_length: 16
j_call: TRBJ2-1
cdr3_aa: CASWLVAGGPYNEQFF

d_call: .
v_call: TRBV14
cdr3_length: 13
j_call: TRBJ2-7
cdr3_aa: CASSLRQFYEQYF

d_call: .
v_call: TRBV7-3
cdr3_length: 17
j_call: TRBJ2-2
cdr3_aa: CASSSTQGRGLSGELFF

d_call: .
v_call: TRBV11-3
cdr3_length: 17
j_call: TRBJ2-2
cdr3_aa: CASSPHIGLGPTGELFF

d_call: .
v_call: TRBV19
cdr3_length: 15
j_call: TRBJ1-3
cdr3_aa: CASRTSIFSGNTIYF

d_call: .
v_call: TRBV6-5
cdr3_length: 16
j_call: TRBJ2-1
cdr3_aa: CASSYSQGKGFNEQFF

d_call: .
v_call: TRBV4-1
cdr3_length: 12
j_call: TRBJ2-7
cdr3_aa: CASSHGPYEQYF

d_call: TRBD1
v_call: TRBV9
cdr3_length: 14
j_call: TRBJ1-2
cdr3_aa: CASSEGQGNYGYTF

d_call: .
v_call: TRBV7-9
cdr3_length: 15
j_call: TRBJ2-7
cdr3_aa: CASSLVWAGADEQYF

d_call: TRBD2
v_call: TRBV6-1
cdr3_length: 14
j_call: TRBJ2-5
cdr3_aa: CATRLAGNQETQYF